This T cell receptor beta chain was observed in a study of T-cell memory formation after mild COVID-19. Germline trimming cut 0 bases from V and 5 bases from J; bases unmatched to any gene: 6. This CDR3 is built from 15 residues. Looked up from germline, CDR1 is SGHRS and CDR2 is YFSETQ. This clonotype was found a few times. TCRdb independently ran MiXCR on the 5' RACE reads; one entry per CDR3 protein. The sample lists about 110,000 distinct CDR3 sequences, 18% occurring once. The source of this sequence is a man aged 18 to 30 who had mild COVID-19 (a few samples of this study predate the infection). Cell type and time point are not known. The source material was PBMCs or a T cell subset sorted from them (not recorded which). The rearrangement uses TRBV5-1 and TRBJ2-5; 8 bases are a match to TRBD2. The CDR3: CASSLAGGVRETQYF. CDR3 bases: TGCGCCAGCAGCTTGGCGGGGGGGGTCCGGGAGACCCAGTACTTC.